The rows below give T cell receptor beta chains drawn from one sample of a study of OX40 agonist ivuxolimab in advanced cancers. TCRdb keeps only in-frame clones here, not all; method: immunoSEQ multiplex PCR. The sample records about 32,000 clones, approximately 89% being singletons. This specimen was CD4+ or CD8+ T cells sorted from blood, taken in a trial of the OX40 agonist ivuxolimab. Receptors were obtained from an adult with an advanced solid tumor such as melanoma, head and neck, liver or kidney cancer. Both conserved end residues are part of each CDR3. The D gene is left open where the match is weak. A row's size may be missing; if present it is once, few, many or a size class.

abundance	v_gene	d_gene	len	j_gene	CDR3aa	CDR3nt
NA	TRBV19	NA	15	TRBJ1-1	CASSPLRDLPTEAFF	TGTGCCAGTAGTCCCCTGCGGGACCTACCAACTGAAGCTTTCTTT
NA	TRBV2	NA	12	TRBJ2-7	CASSSSSYEQYF	TGTGCCAGCAGCAGCAGCTCCTACGAGCAGTACTTC
NA	TRBV5-8	NA	13	TRBJ2-1	CASSLRDLDEQFF	TGTGCCAGCAGCCTCCGGGACCTTGATGAGCAGTTCTTC
NA	TRBV30	NA	14	TRBJ1-5	CAWSTGISNQPQHF	TGTGCCTGGAGCACCGGGATTAGCAATCAGCCCCAGCATTTT
NA	TRBV4-1	TRBD1	14	TRBJ2-7	CASGPGQGGYEQYF	TGCGCCAGCGGGCCGGGACAGGGGGGGTACGAGCAGTACTTC
NA	TRBV6-5	TRBD2	15	TRBJ2-1	CASSIAGVPDNEQFF	TGTGCCAGCAGCATAGCGGGAGTACCCGACAATGAGCAGTTCTTC
NA	TRBV6-1	TRBD1	15	TRBJ1-5	CASRPGQTNNQPQHF	TGTGCCAGCAGACCGGGACAGACAAACAATCAGCCCCAGCATTTT
NA	TRBV5-4	TRBD1	17	TRBJ2-5	CASSPLHSTGLGETQYF	TGTGCCAGCAGCCCCCTACATTCGACAGGGCTAGGGGAGACCCAGTACTTC
NA	TRBV5-4	NA	12	TRBJ1-2	CASSLLVGGYTF	TGTGCCAGCAGCTTGTTAGTGGGTGGCTACACCTTC
NA	TRBV27	TRBD2	13	TRBJ2-7	CASSSRGAYEQYF	TGTGCCAGCAGTTCGCGGGGGGCCTACGAGCAGTACTTC
NA	TRBV19	TRBD2	17	TRBJ2-3	CASSGLGTSGGLNTQYF	TGTGCCAGTAGTGGACTCGGGACTAGCGGGGGCCTGAATACGCAGTATTTT
NA	TRBV11-2	TRBD1	13	TRBJ2-5	CASRAGTEETQYF	TGTGCCAGCAGAGCCGGGACAGAAGAGACCCAGTACTTC
NA	TRBV19	TRBD2	15	TRBJ2-7	CASSAGTSGLYEQYF	TGTGCCAGTAGTGCCGGGACTAGCGGACTCTACGAGCAGTACTTC
NA	TRBV27	NA	13	TRBJ1-1	CASSFGGNTEAFF	TGTGCCAGCAGTTTTGGAGGGAACACTGAAGCTTTCTTT
NA	TRBV6-4	TRBD1	14	TRBJ1-1	CASSVSDRATEAFF	TGTGCCAGCAGTGTATCCGACAGGGCCACTGAAGCTTTCTTT
NA	TRBV7-9	TRBD1	16	TRBJ2-1	CASSPAGTGTDNEQFF	TGTGCCAGCAGCCCCGCCGGGACAGGGACCGACAATGAGCAGTTCTTC
NA	TRBV7-9	NA	16	TRBJ2-4	CASSPAGQQAQNIQYF	TGTGCCAGCAGCCCCGCCGGGCAGCAGGCTCAAAACATTCAGTACTTC
NA	TRBV4-1	TRBD1	14	TRBJ2-7	CASSQAGQSYEQYF	TGCGCCAGCAGCCAAGCGGGACAGTCCTACGAGCAGTACTTC
NA	TRBV6-1	NA	14	TRBJ1-5	CASSGGGFYQPQHF	TGTGCCAGCAGTGGAGGGGGTTTCTATCAGCCCCAGCATTTT
NA	TRBV7-9	TRBD2	16	TRBJ2-7	CASSPRTSGRSHEQYF	TGTGCCAGCAGCCCCAGGACTAGCGGGAGAAGTCACGAGCAGTACTTC
NA	TRBV11-2	TRBD2	17	TRBJ2-7	CASSLVALAGGSYEQYF	TGTGCCAGCAGCTTAGTGGCCCTAGCGGGAGGCTCTTACGAGCAGTACTTC
NA	TRBV28	TRBD1	14	TRBJ2-1	CASSIGTGSYEQFF	TGTGCCAGCAGTATCGGGACAGGGAGTTATGAGCAGTTCTTC
NA	TRBV29-1	TRBD1	13	TRBJ1-2	CSVEAPTGEGYTF	TGCAGCGTTGAAGCCCCGACAGGGGAGGGCTACACCTTC
NA	TRBV27	NA	13	TRBJ2-7	CASSPGPGLEQYF	TGTGCCAGCAGCCCAGGGCCAGGACTCGAGCAGTACTTC
NA	TRBV7-6	NA	17	TRBJ2-2	CASSLGVRGVYTGELFF	TGTGCCAGCAGCTTAGGAGTTCGGGGCGTGTACACCGGGGAGCTGTTTTTT
NA	TRBV7-8	NA	14	TRBJ1-3	CASSSLGYGNTIYF	TGTGCCAGCAGCTCACTCGGATATGGAAACACCATATATTTT
NA	TRBV2	TRBD2	12	TRBJ2-7	CASGGRAYEQYF	TGTGCCAGCGGCGGGAGGGCCTACGAGCAGTACTTC
NA	TRBV9	TRBD2	16	TRBJ2-7	CASSVGSSGSSYEQYF	TGTGCCAGCAGCGTAGGATCTAGCGGGAGCTCCTACGAGCAGTACTTC
NA	TRBV13	TRBD2	16	TRBJ2-7	CASSSRLAGGNYEQYF	TGTGCCAGCAGCTCAAGACTAGCGGGAGGGAACTACGAGCAGTACTTC
NA	TRBV19	NA	13	TRBJ1-5	CASSEVGHVAQHF	TGTGCCAGTAGTGAGGTCGGGCACGTCGCCCAGCATTTT
NA	TRBV4-1	TRBD1	14	TRBJ2-7	CASSQGQGAYEQYF	TGCGCCAGCAGCCAAGGACAGGGTGCCTACGAGCAGTACTTC
NA	TRBV7-6	NA	14	TRBJ2-2	CASSFSGNTGELFF	TGTGCCAGCAGCTTTAGTGGGAACACCGGGGAGCTGTTTTTT
NA	TRBV18	NA	16	TRBJ2-7	CASSPQARTEPYEQYF	TGTGCCAGCTCACCCCAGGCTAGGACGGAACCCTACGAGCAGTACTTC
NA	TRBV28	NA	15	TRBJ1-5	CASSLEGWTGQPQHF	TGTGCCAGCAGTTTAGAGGGCTGGACGGGTCAGCCCCAGCATTTT
NA	TRBV4-2	NA	13	TRBJ2-7	CASSQGGRYEQYF	TGTGCCAGCAGCCAAGGGGGGCGCTACGAGCAGTACTTC
NA	TRBV5-6	NA	9	TRBJ1-4	CASPEKLFF	TGTGCCAGCCCCGAAAAACTGTTTTTT
NA	TRBV18	TRBD1	15	TRBJ1-2	CASSPPTGGYYGYTF	TGTGCCAGCTCACCTCCCACAGGGGGTTACTATGGCTACACCTTC
NA	TRBV2	NA	16	TRBJ2-7	CASSDTHDFSSYEQYF	TGTGCCAGCAGTGATACGCATGACTTCAGCTCCTACGAGCAGTACTTC
NA	TRBV5-5	NA	14	TRBJ2-2	CASSLWRGTGELFF	TGTGCCAGCAGCTTGTGGCGGGGCACCGGGGAGCTGTTTTTT
NA	TRBV6-1	NA	11	TRBJ1-4	CASSQEGGLFF	TGTGCCAGCAGTCAAGAGGGGGGACTGTTTTTT
NA	TRBV7-9	TRBD1	14	TRBJ1-5	CASSLGQGNQPQHF	TGTGCCAGCAGCCTGGGACAGGGGAATCAGCCCCAGCATTTT
NA	TRBV7-6	NA	13	TRBJ2-7	CASSLGGPGEQYF	TGTGCCAGCAGCTTAGGGGGTCCTGGAGAGCAGTACTTC
NA	TRBV6-5	NA	14	TRBJ2-1	CASSSGPMVHEQFF	TGTGCCAGCAGTTCCGGACCCATGGTGCATGAGCAGTTCTTC
few	TRBV28	NA	14	TRBJ1-5	CASSETDGNQPQHF	TGTGCCAGCAGTGAAACGGACGGTAATCAGCCCCAGCATTTT
once	TRBV30	NA	13	TRBJ1-2	CASHESDVYGYTF	TGTGCCTCTCACGAATCGGACGTCTATGGCTACACCTTC
NA	TRBV2	NA	16	TRBJ2-5	CASSEGLGAGMETQYF	TGTGCCAGCAGTGAAGGTTTGGGGGCAGGGATGGAGACCCAGTACTTC
few	TRBV2	NA	16	TRBJ2-3	CASSQISGGGTDTQYF	TGTGCCAGCAGTCAAATTAGCGGAGGTGGCACAGATACGCAGTATTTT
NA	TRBV2	NA	15	TRBJ2-1	CASSEAGGPYNEQFF	TGTGCCAGCAGTGAAGCGGGGGGCCCATACAATGAGCAGTTCTTC
NA	TRBV27	TRBD1	13	TRBJ2-7	CASRGQGRYEQYF	TGTGCCAGCAGAGGACAGGGTAGGTACGAGCAGTACTTC
NA	TRBV7-7	TRBD1	14	TRBJ2-1	CASSSGQGQYEQFF	TGTGCCAGCAGCTCGGGACAGGGGCAATATGAGCAGTTCTTC
NA	TRBV28	NA	14	TRBJ2-7	CASSWGLYGYEQYF	TGTGCCAGCAGCTGGGGTCTCTACGGGTACGAGCAGTACTTC
NA	TRBV28	NA	15	TRBJ2-7	CASSFGHGASYEQYF	TGTGCCAGCAGTTTCGGCCACGGAGCCTCCTACGAGCAGTACTTC
NA	TRBV11-3	NA	13	TRBJ1-4	CASSQGDSEKLFF	TGTGCCAGCAGTCAGGGAGACTCGGAAAAACTGTTTTTT
NA	TRBV11-3	TRBD1	15	TRBJ2-1	CASSPRDRAGDEQFF	TGTGCCAGCAGCCCACGGGACAGGGCGGGGGATGAGCAGTTCTTC
NA	TRBV7-6	NA	21	TRBJ2-3	CASSLTPVQRYESSYTDTQYF	TGTGCCAGCAGCTTAACGCCGGTCCAGCGGTACGAATCCTCTTACACAGATACGCAGTATTTT
NA	TRBV28	TRBD1	18	TRBJ1-2	CASSFYPDRGWVGYGYTF	TGTGCCAGCAGTTTTTATCCGGACAGGGGATGGGTAGGCTATGGCTACACCTTC